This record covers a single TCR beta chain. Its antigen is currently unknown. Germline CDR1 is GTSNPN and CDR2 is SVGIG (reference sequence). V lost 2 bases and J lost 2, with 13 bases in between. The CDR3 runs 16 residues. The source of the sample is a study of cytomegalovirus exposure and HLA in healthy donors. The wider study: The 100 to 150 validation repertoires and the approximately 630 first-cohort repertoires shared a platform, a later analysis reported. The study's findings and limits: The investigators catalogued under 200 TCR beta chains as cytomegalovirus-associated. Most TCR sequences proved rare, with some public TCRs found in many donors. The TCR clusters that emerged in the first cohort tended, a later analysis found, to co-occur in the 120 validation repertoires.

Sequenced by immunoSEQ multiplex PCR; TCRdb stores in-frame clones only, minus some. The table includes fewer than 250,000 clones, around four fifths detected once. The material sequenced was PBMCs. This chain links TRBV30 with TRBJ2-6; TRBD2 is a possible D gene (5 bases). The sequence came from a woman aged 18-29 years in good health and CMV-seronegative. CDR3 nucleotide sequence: TGTGCCTGGAGTTATCCCGGGAACCCTGGGGCCAACGTCCTGACTTTC. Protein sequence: CAWSYPGNPGANVLTF.